These T cell receptor beta chains were read from a single sample in a study of graft-versus-host responses after intestinal transplantation. Antigen specificity for these receptors is unknown. Using immunoSEQ multiplex PCR, the repertoire was profiled, and TCRdb retains in-frame clones only, with some absent. The data contain 30,000 to 35,000 clones, approximately 83% of them singletons. The sequences come from unstimulated CD8+ T cells sorted from spleen or lymph node cells, collected before intestinal transplant. Receptor source: a human donor who received an intestinal transplant. Each CDR3 is given with its conserved first and last residue. Each record gives: J gene, V gene, CDR3 protein.

J gene: TRBJ2-1; V gene: TRBV4-2; CDR3 protein: CASSGRDFSSYNEQFF
J gene: TRBJ2-3; V gene: TRBV4-1; CDR3 protein: CASSQAPRADTQYF
J gene: TRBJ2-1; V gene: TRBV5-1; CDR3 protein: CASSLEPPYEQFF
J gene: TRBJ1-5; V gene: TRBV11-2; CDR3 protein: CASSFTGGNQPQHF
J gene: TRBJ1-3; V gene: TRBV5-1; CDR3 protein: CASGDRERGSGNTIYF
J gene: TRBJ2-5; V gene: TRBV5-8; CDR3 protein: CASSLDGLAYETQYF
J gene: TRBJ2-5; V gene: TRBV28; CDR3 protein: CASSTRQPGDQETQYF
J gene: TRBJ1-1; V gene: TRBV4-1; CDR3 protein: CASSQAPTGTTEAFF
J gene: TRBJ2-7; V gene: TRBV5-5; CDR3 protein: CASSLIPRDSSYEQYF
J gene: TRBJ2-7; V gene: TRBV7-6; CDR3 protein: CASSPTAYEQYF
J gene: TRBJ2-7; V gene: TRBV13; CDR3 protein: CASSPPGLAYEQYF
J gene: TRBJ1-2; V gene: TRBV7-9; CDR3 protein: CASSPTWTGDGNYGYTF
J gene: TRBJ2-7; V gene: TRBV4-1; CDR3 protein: CASSHSYGQGYEQYF
J gene: TRBJ2-1; V gene: TRBV6-1; CDR3 protein: CASSEAGLAGYNEQFF
J gene: TRBJ2-7; V gene: TRBV7-7; CDR3 protein: CASSLGAGATYEQYF
J gene: TRBJ1-2; V gene: TRBV4-1; CDR3 protein: CASSQTTGIYGYTF
J gene: TRBJ2-7; V gene: TRBV7-8; CDR3 protein: CASSSGQGPREQYF
J gene: TRBJ2-1; V gene: TRBV9; CDR3 protein: CASSVGTSGSSYNEQFF
J gene: TRBJ1-1; V gene: TRBV19; CDR3 protein: CASSILGGARTEAFF
J gene: TRBJ1-2; V gene: TRBV27; CDR3 protein: CASSPRQGTFNYGYTF